Listed here are 22 T cell receptor beta chains from one sample, sequenced in a study of cytomegalovirus exposure and HLA in healthy donors. Primers for the PCR totalled 60 Vbeta and 13 Jbeta. The repertoire was sequenced with immunoSEQ multiplex PCR; TCRdb's copy has only in-frame clones and lacks some. The sample includes 100,000 to 150,000 clones, 80% of them seen just once. The source material was PBMCs. The receptors come from a woman in her 40s in good health and CMV-seronegative.

The V call is TRBV9, the J call TRBJ2-2, with 9 positions matching TRBD1. The V segment lost 9 bases and the J segment 2 bases; nucleotides outside the gene matches: 2. Germline values: CDR1 SGDLS, CDR2 YYNGEE. There are 13 residues in the CDR3. Here the CDR3 DNA reads TGTGCCACGGACAGGGGTAACACCGGGGAGCTGTTTTTT. It translates to CATDRGNTGELFF. Supplemented by reference TRBV9 and TRBJ2-2, the full variable domain reads DSGVTQTPKHLITATGQRVTLRCSPRSGDLSVYWYQQSLDQGLQFLIQYYNGEERAKGNILERFSAQQFPDLHSELNLSSLELGDSALYFCATDRGNTGELFFGEGSRLTVL.

The V call is TRBV19, the J call TRBJ1-5, with no clear D. The germline V gene encodes CDR1 LNHDA and CDR2 SQIVND (reference sequence). CDR3 length: 15 amino acids. The V end was cut by 7 bases, the J end by 1 base, with 14 bases between. In DNA form, the CDR3 reads TGTGCCAGTACCCCCCTGGAGTCAAGCAATCAGCCCCAGCATTTT. Its protein is CASTPLESSNQPQHF.

V and J are TRBV28 and TRBJ2-2, with D perhaps TRBD2 (6 bases). The CDR3 runs to 17 residues. Germline assignment: CDR1 MDHEN and CDR2 SYDVKM. The V gene lost 6 bases and the J gene lost 6 bases, with 23 bases spanning the gap. The CDR3 sequence: CASSPPNIGGYAGELFF. The CDR3, as DNA: TGTGCCAGCAGCCCTCCCAACATCGGGGGATATGCCGGGGAGCTGTTTTTT.

The chain recombines TRBV19 with TRBJ1-1; D is unresolved. Trimming shortened V by 4 bases and J by 5 bases, and 20 bases separated the two germline ends. The CDR3 covers 16 residues. The germline V gene encodes CDR1 LNHDA and CDR2 SQIVND (reference sequence). The CDR3 region is CASSTLRYSSGTEAFF. The CDR3 DNA follows: TGTGCCAGTAGTACCCTACGGTACTCCTCGGGGACTGAAGCTTTCTTT. Filled out from reference TRBV19 and TRBJ1-1, the complete variable domain reads DGGITQSPKYLFRKEGQNVTLSCEQNLNHDAMYWYRQDPGQGLRLIYYSQIVNDFQKGDIAEGYSVSREKKESFPLTVTSAQKNPTAFYLCASSTLRYSSGTEAFFGQGTRLTVV.

The table lists this clone with a count of one. The V and J genes are TRBV27 and TRBJ2-2, with D possibly TRBD2 on 6 matching bases. The CDR3 totals 15 residues. V lost 2 bases and J 5 bases, leaving 12 bases between the germline ends. The germline gives CDR1 MNHEY, CDR2 SMNVEV (reference sequence). CDR3 sequence reads: CASSLGGRRTGELFF. The CDR3 DNA reads as TGTGCCAGCAGTTTAGGAGGGCGTAGAACCGGGGAGCTGTTTTTT.

The chain links TRBV7-9 to TRBJ1-2, with D perhaps matching TRBD1 (5 bases). The CDR3 is 14 residues long. In germline, CDR1 is SEHNR, CDR2 FQNEAQ (reference sequence). V lost 1 base and J lost 3, with 9 bases in between. This CDR3 is CASSLVGGDYGYTF. CDR3 sequence (DNA): TGTGCCAGCAGCTTAGTGGGGGGGGACTATGGCTACACCTTC.

The gene calls are TRBV5-4 and TRBJ2-3, with 7 bases matching TRBD2. CDR3 length: 12 amino acids. Trimming cost V 1 base and J 11 bases; bases outside gene matches: 4. Per the germline V gene, CDR1 is SGHNT and CDR2 is YYREEE (reference sequence). As DNA, the CDR3 is TGTGCCAGCAGCTTGAGGGAGGGGCGGCAGTATTTT. It is translated as CASSLREGRQYF. The entire variable domain, with the rest obtained from reference TRBV5-4 and TRBJ2-3, is as follows: ETGVTQSPTHLIKTRGQQVTLRCSSQSGHNTVSWYQQALGQGPQFIFQYYREEENGRGNFPPRFSGLQFPNYSSELNVNALELDDSALYLCASSLREGRQYFGPGTRLTVL.

As DNA, the CDR3 is TGTGCCAGCAGGGACAGGGGGTATGGTGTGGTGGGCACTGAAGCTTTCTTT. Its protein product is CASRDRGYGVVGTEAFF. The gene calls are TRBV25-1 and TRBJ1-1; 10 nucleotides match TRBD1. Germline values: CDR1 MGHDK, CDR2 SYGVNS. With 6 bases clipped from V and 4 bases from J, the junction kept 14 bases outside the gene matches. The CDR3 contains 17 residues.

The V call is TRBV6-5, the J call TRBJ1-6; no definite D call. The CDR3 contains 12 residues. CDR1 MNHEY and CDR2 SVGAGI come from the germline V gene. With 9 bases removed from V and 8 bases from J, the gap between germline ends came to 11 bases. DNA for the CDR3: TGTGCCAGTAGCGCAGGTGATTCACCCCTCCACTTT. It is translated as CASSAGDSPLHF.

CDR3: CASSTTARGGTGNEKLFF. CDR3 in DNA: TGTGCCAGCAGCACGACCGCCAGGGGTGGGACAGGGAATGAAAAACTGTTTTTT. This chain uses TRBV7-8 with TRBJ1-4, with 9 positions matching TRBD1. The CDR3 is 18 amino acids. The V gene's germline CDR1 is SGHVS and CDR2 FQNEAQ. J gave up 5 bases and V 5 bases, and 15 bases lay outside the gene matches.

The chain couples TRBV7-2 to TRBJ1-2; no definite D call. Germline V gene data show CDR1 as SGHTA and CDR2 as FQGNSA. CDR3 length: 13 amino acids. Trimming removed 5 bases at V and 8 bases at J, with 15 bases between. In DNA, the CDR3 is TGTGCCAGCAGCCCGGTCGGAACGAGGGGCTACACCTTC. It specifies CASSPVGTRGYTF.

Only a few counts were recorded for this clone. Other DNA sequences in this specimen translate into the identical CDR3. The V call is TRBV4-3, the J call TRBJ1-2; 11 bases align to TRBD1. V lost 1 base, J lost 7 bases, and 2 bases stayed unmatched. Germline CDR1 is LGHNA and CDR2 is YSLEER. This CDR3 comprises 14 residues. The CDR3 protein is CASSQGTGGSGYTF. CDR3 DNA sequence: TGCGCCAGCAGCCAAGGGACAGGGGGCTCTGGCTACACCTTC.

The chain carries TRBV4-2 and TRBJ2-2; 9 bases map to TRBD2. Germline V lookup: CDR1 LGHNA, CDR2 YNFKEQ. The length of the CDR3 is 17 residues. With 4 bases clipped from V and 6 bases from J, the junction kept 12 bases outside the gene matches. CDR3 amino acids: CASSPVGRGGDSGELFF. CDR3 coding DNA: TGTGCCAGCAGCCCCGTGGGGCGGGGGGGCGACTCCGGGGAGCTGTTTTTT.

The CDR3 nucleotides read TGTGCCAGCAGCTTACGGCCTAGGGAGACCCAGTACTTC. Amino acid sequence: CASSLRPRETQYF. V usage is TRBV7-3 and J usage is TRBJ2-5; D ambiguous. Trimming stripped 2 bases from V and 5 bases from J, with 9 bases between. This CDR3 contains 13 residues. CDR1 is SGHTA and CDR2 is FQGTGA in the germline V gene.

To note about this clone: An end of the junction does not agree with germline; a read error may underlie this. The rearrangement joins TRBV4-3 to TRBJ2-7; D gene unclear. The CDR3 sequence is 13 residues long. Per germline, CDR1 LGHNA and CDR2 YSLEER. The CDR3 DNA reads as TGCGCCAGCAGCCAAGAGTTCTCCTTCGAGCAGTACTTC. Its translation: CASSQEFSFEQYF.

The CDR3 nucleotides read TGTGCCAGCACCAAAGGGGCAGGGGGAAACTCTGAAGCTTTCTTT. Its protein is CASTKGAGGNSEAFF. The chain recombines TRBV7-9 with TRBJ1-1, with 7 bases lining up with TRBD1. Losses at the gene ends were 7 bases for V and 6 bases for J; bases not matched to a gene: 14. The CDR3 length is 15 residues. Germline CDR1 and CDR2: SEHNR and FQNEAQ (reference sequence).

The chain recombines TRBV4-2 with TRBJ1-4; D is unresolved. The length of the CDR3 is 15 residues. Germline V gene sequence: CDR1 LGHNA, CDR2 YNFKEQ. V lost 4 bases to trimming and J lost 7 bases, with 16 bases between them. CDR3 sequence: CASSLTLGRLEKLFF. CDR3 nucleotide sequence: TGTGCCAGCAGCCTCACCCTCGGAAGACTTGAAAAACTGTTTTTT.

V usage is TRBV4-1 and J usage is TRBJ2-5; D is possibly TRBD2 (5 bases). From germline, CDR1 is MGHRA and CDR2 YSYEKL. V was trimmed by 1 base and J by 5 bases, leaving 8 bases between them. This CDR3 spans 13 amino acids. CDR3 DNA: TGCGCCAGCAGCCAAGTTACGGGGGAGACCCAGTACTTC. This sequence encodes CASSQVTGETQYF.

The CDR3 loop is CASSQSLAGGETQYF. The CDR3 nucleotides read TGTGCCAGCAGCCAATCCCTAGCGGGGGGAGAGACCCAGTACTTC. The chain recombines TRBV14 with TRBJ2-5; TRBD2 matches at 11 bases. The germline gives CDR1 SGHDN, CDR2 FVKESK. CDR3 size: 15 residues. Unmatched junction bases numbered 3, after V lost 2 bases and J lost 4 bases.

The gene calls are TRBV4-1 and TRBJ2-2; the match to TRBD1 covers 7 bases. Trimming removed 4 bases from V and 1 base from J; junction bases left unmatched: 9. Germline assignment: CDR1 MGHRA and CDR2 YSYEKL. CDR3 length equals 17 residues. In DNA form, the CDR3 reads TGCGCCAGCAGCCTCCTCCCTACAGGGGTGAACACCGGGGAGCTGTTTTTT. Protein: CASSLLPTGVNTGELFF.

Written as DNA, the CDR3 is TGTGCCAGCAGCCCCGGACAGGGCGACTATGGCTACACCTTC. Translating gives CASSPGQGDYGYTF. V gene TRBV27 combines with J gene TRBJ1-2, with 8 bases that match TRBD1. The trim removed 6 bases at V and 3 bases at J, leaving 6 bases unmatched. This CDR3 region has 14 residues. Germline CDR1 reads MNHEY; CDR2 reads SMNVEV (reference sequence).

The chain carries TRBV6-5 and TRBJ1-3; no firm D call. CDR3 length equals 13 residues. Germline assignment: CDR1 MNHEY and CDR2 SVGAGI. Trimming left V 2 bases short and J 4 bases short, with 6 bases between. The CDR3, as DNA: TGTGCCAGCAGTTACGGAGCGGGAAACACCATATATTTT. It translates to CASSYGAGNTIYF.